This T cell receptor beta chain originates from a study of tumor and adjacent non-tumor tissue in lung cancer. Study-wide context: There were roughly 11 adenocarcinoma, a couple of squamous cell carcinoma and 1 small cell lung cancer cases. Whole-study findings and limits: Normal lung showed higher cumulative top 100 clone frequency than tumor.

This CDR3 is 13 amino acids long. Germline CDR1 reads DFQATT; CDR2 reads SNEGSKA (reference sequence). On this clonotype itself: Its target is not known. An end of the junction does not agree with germline; a read error may underlie this.

The library came from three nested PCR rounds adapted from ARM-PCR protocols. Each CDR3 protein is one row after TCRdb ran MiXCR on the multiplex PCR reads. The sample lists around 200,000 distinct CDR3 sequences, about two thirds occurring once. The template was RNA from unsorted bulk tissue. The clonotype originates from a man aged 55 to 70 with non-small cell lung cancer. Material: lung tumor tissue. The rearrangement uses TRBV20-1 and TRBJ2-7; no firm D call. CDR3 bases: TGCAATGCTAGTGCTGGAGTTAGCTACGAGCAGTACTTC. Residues: CNASAGVSYEQYF.